This TCR beta chain was obtained from a study of cytomegalovirus exposure and HLA in healthy donors. Primers for the PCR totalled 60 Vbeta and 13 Jbeta. Some clones are missing from TCRdb's copy, which holds only in-frame ones; the method was immunoSEQ multiplex PCR. In the table there are over 100,000 clones, roughly 60% of which are singletons. This CDR3 has 11 residues. Germline CDR1 SGHVS, CDR2 FQNEAQ. Details on this clone: Its target is unknown.

Healthy bone marrow donors supplied every sample. General study findings and limits: The authors enumerated around 150 TCR beta chains as linked to cytomegalovirus.

The sequenced sample consisted of PBMCs. The rearrangement uses TRBV7-8 and TRBJ1-3; D call uncertain. The J call could be wrong; TRBJ2-2 is a better fit for the DNA end. The clonotype comes from a man aged 40-50 years in good health and CMV-seropositive. CDR3 sequence reads: CASTSTGELFF. The CDR3 nucleotides are TGTGCCAGCACATCGACCGGGGAGCTGTTTTTT.